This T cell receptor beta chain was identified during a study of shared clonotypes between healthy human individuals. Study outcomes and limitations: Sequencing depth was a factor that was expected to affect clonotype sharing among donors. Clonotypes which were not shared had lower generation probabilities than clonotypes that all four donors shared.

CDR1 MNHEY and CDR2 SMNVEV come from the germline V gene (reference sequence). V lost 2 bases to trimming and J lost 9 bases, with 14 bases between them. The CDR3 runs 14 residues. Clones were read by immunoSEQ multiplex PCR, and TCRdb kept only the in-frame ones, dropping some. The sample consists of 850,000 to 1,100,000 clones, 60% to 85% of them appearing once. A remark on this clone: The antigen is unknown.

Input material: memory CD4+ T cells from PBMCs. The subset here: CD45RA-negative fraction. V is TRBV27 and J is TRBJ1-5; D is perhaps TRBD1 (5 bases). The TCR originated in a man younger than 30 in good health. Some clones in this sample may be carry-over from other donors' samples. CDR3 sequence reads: CASSLGGGWGPQHF. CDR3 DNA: TGTGCCAGCAGTTTAGGGGGAGGGTGGGGGCCCCAGCATTTT.